This entry lists 21 T cell receptor beta chains sequenced from one sample in a study of blood T cell repertoires in COVID-19. Method: immunoSEQ multiplex PCR; TCRdb's copy keeps in-frame clones and lacks some. The sample lists under 200,000 clones; approximately 86% were seen once. The sample consisted of peripheral blood. The source is a man in his 70s with acute or convalescent COVID-19.

The chain links TRBV18 to TRBJ2-5; 10 bases are shared with TRBD1. V trimming: 6 bases; J trimming: 0 bases; junction bases outside the gene matches: 7. Germline CDR1 and CDR2: KGHSH and LQKENI. This CDR3 region has 16 residues. Written as DNA, the CDR3 is TGTGCCAGCTCGTTCCGGGACAGGGGACACCAAGAGACCCAGTACTTC. Protein: CASSFRDRGHQETQYF.

About this clone: Its ends do not fully match the called genes, so a read error is possible. The chain carries TRBV2 and TRBJ2-1, with D perhaps matching TRBD2 (6 bases). From germline, CDR1 is SNHLY and CDR2 FYNNEI. The CDR3 runs to 13 residues. CDR3 sequence reads: CASNRDSDNEQFF. CDR3 nucleotide sequence: TGTGCCAGCAACCGGGACTCCGACAATGAGCAGTTCTTC.

The V call is TRBV5-6, the J call TRBJ1-2; possibly TRBD1 for D (5 bases). In germline, CDR1 is SGHDT, CDR2 YYEEEE. V lost 0 bases to trimming and J lost 4 bases, with 10 bases between them. The CDR3 is 14 amino acids. CDR3 protein: CASSLAGKRYGYTF. CDR3 DNA sequence: TGTGCCAGCAGCTTGGCAGGGAAACGCTATGGCTACACCTTC.

CDR3 amino acids: CASSLQGSSGNTIYF. The CDR3 region has the DNA TGCGCCAGCAGCCTCCAGGGAAGCTCTGGAAACACCATATATTTT. The chain combines TRBV5-1 with TRBJ1-3; a weak D match, TRBD1 (5 bases). Germline V gene data show CDR1 as SGHRS and CDR2 as YFSETQ. The V end lost 4 bases, the J end lost 0 bases, and 11 bases lay between the germline ends. This CDR3 comprises 15 residues.

This rearrangement joins TRBV9 to TRBJ1-1; D is unresolved. The germline V and J ends were trimmed by 4 bases and 3 bases, with 19 bases remaining between them. Germline V gene sequence: CDR1 SGDLS, CDR2 YYNGEE. This CDR3 comprises 16 residues. CDR3 DNA: TGTGCCAGCAGCTCCTTCGCCCTAATTCGAGACACTGAAGCTTTCTTT. It is translated as CASSSFALIRDTEAFF.

The CDR3 sequence: CASSETFLAGNTIYF. DNA of the CDR3: TGTGCCAGCAGCGAGACATTCTTGGCCGGAAACACCATATATTTT. The gene calls are TRBV3-1 (or the pseudogene TRBV3-2) and TRBJ1-3, with D hard to call. Trimming took off 5 bases at V and 4 bases at J, with 15 bases between the two ends. The CDR3 sequence is 15 residues long. Germline V gene sequence: CDR1 LGHDT, CDR2 YNNKEL (reference sequence).

The V and J genes are TRBV27 and TRBJ1-1, with a weak D call TRBD1 (5 bases). The germline V gene encodes CDR1 MNHEY and CDR2 SMNVEV (reference sequence). V lost 4 bases and J 4 bases, leaving 10 bases between the germline ends. There are 13 residues in the CDR3. CDR3 nucleotides: TGTGCCAGCAGTTCCCGTAGGGGCACTGAAGCTTTCTTT. It encodes CASSSRRGTEAFF.

The rearrangement uses TRBV24-1 and TRBJ2-1; 9 bases are shared with TRBD1. The CDR3 extends over 16 amino acids. With V trimmed by 4 bases and J by 3 bases, 6 bases remained unmatched. Germline V gene sequence: CDR1 KGHDR, CDR2 SFDVKD. In DNA form, the CDR3 reads TGTGCCACCAGTGACCGTGACAGGGGGGTCTACAATGAGCAGTTCTTC. It is translated as CATSDRDRGVYNEQFF.

The chain has TRBV18 and TRBJ2-1, with D maybe TRBD1 (7 bases). Trimming took 3 bases from V and 1 from J, leaving 10 bases between them. The CDR3 runs to 15 residues. The V gene's germline CDR1 is KGHSH and CDR2 LQKENI. The CDR3 nucleotides read TGTGCCAGCTCACCGACAGGGAGGTCCTACAATGAGCAGTTCTTC. This codes for CASSPTGRSYNEQFF.

This clone was observed a single time. The chain combines TRBV6-5 with TRBJ1-5, with 9 nucleotides matching TRBD1. Germline V gives CDR1 MNHEY, CDR2 SVGAGI. Germline trimming cut 6 bases from V and 6 bases from J; bases unmatched to any gene: 3. The CDR3 runs 13 residues. CDR3 nucleotides: TGTGCCAGCAGCCGGGACAGGGTTCAGCCCCAGCATTTT. This translates into CASSRDRVQPQHF.

This sequence joins TRBV4-1 and TRBJ1-5, with 10 bases lining up with TRBD1. With V trimmed by 0 bases and J by 5 bases, 1 base remained unmatched. The CDR3 length is 15 residues. Germline V gene sequence: CDR1 MGHRA, CDR2 YSYEKL. This CDR3 reads CASSQDGQGDQPQHF. The CDR3 coding sequence is TGCGCCAGCAGCCAAGACGGACAGGGGGATCAGCCCCAGCATTTT.

This sequence joins TRBV4-1 and TRBJ2-7, with D tentatively TRBD2 (5 bases). Germline V CDR1 and CDR2: MGHRA, YSYEKL. Trimming pared 1 base from V and 3 bases from J, leaving 13 bases between. This CDR3 is built from 15 residues. CDR3 sequence (DNA): TGCGCCAGCAGCCAAGCCCAAACGGGATACTACGAGCAGTACTTC. Encoded protein: CASSQAQTGYYEQYF.

V and J are TRBV4-3 and TRBJ1-6, with 7 bases identical to TRBD1. The CDR3 length is 15 residues. Germline values: CDR1 LGHNA, CDR2 YSLEER. Unmatched junction bases numbered 6, after V lost 0 bases and J lost 10 bases. The CDR3 coding sequence is TGCGCCAGCAGCCAAGATAACAGGGGCAACTCACCCCTCCACTTT. Translated: CASSQDNRGNSPLHF.

The chain carries TRBV18 and TRBJ1-4, with D uncertain. With 6 bases removed from V and 7 bases from J, the gap between germline ends came to 15 bases. Germline CDR1 reads KGHSH; CDR2 reads LQKENI. CDR3 length: 14 amino acids. The CDR3 DNA reads as TGTGCCAGCTCTGAGGGCACCATCGGTGAAAAACTGTTTTTT. Translating gives CASSEGTIGEKLFF. Variable domain in full (rest from reference TRBV18 and TRBJ1-4): NAGVMQNPRHLVRRRGQEARLRCSPMKGHSHVYWYRQLPEEGLKFMVYLQKENIIDESGMPKERFSAEFPKEGPSILRIQQVVRGDSAAYFCASSEGTIGEKLFFGSGTQLSVL.

V and J are TRBV4-2 and TRBJ1-1; possibly TRBD1 for D (6 bases). Germline CDR1 LGHNA, CDR2 YNFKEQ. With 1 base removed from V and 0 bases from J, the gap between germline ends came to 15 bases. This CDR3 region has 17 residues. The CDR3, as DNA: TGTGCCAGCAGCCAAGCACAGGGAGCAGATATGAACACTGAAGCTTTCTTT. It encodes CASSQAQGADMNTEAFF.

The chain carries TRBV4-1 and TRBJ2-1; D is undetermined. The CDR3 covers 13 residues. Germline CDR1 and CDR2: MGHRA and YSYEKL. Trimming left V 2 bases short and J 8 bases short, with 10 bases between. The CDR3 bases are TGCGCCAGCAGCCAACAGCAGGCGTATGAGCAGTTCTTC. Encoded protein: CASSQQQAYEQFF.

The gene calls are TRBV3-1 (or the pseudogene TRBV3-2) and TRBJ1-5, with TRBD1 matching 7 bases. The germline V gene encodes CDR1 LGHDT and CDR2 YNNKEL (reference sequence). This CDR3 spans 13 amino acids. Trimming took 4 bases from V and 5 from J; bases not matched to a gene: 2. CDR3 amino acids: CASSRDSYQPQHF. CDR3 nucleotides: TGTGCCAGCAGCCGGGACAGTTATCAGCCCCAGCATTTT.

This clone was found a few times. The chain combines TRBV5-1 with TRBJ1-1; a possible D gene is TRBD1 (6 bases). From germline, CDR1 is SGHRS and CDR2 YFSETQ. V dropped 3 bases and J dropped 1 base, with 13 bases sitting between them. The CDR3 is made up of 15 amino acids. The CDR3 nucleotides are TGCGCCAGCAGCTCACAGGGTCCGGGGAACACTGAAGCTTTCTTT. Protein product: CASSSQGPGNTEAFF.

The genes are TRBV7-2 and TRBJ1-2, with D possibly TRBD1 on 5 matching bases. The V end was cut by 2 bases, the J end by 4 bases, with 5 bases between. Germline lookup yields CDR1 SGHTA and CDR2 FQGNSA. This CDR3 spans 12 amino acids. Here the CDR3 reads CASSLQGYGYTF. For the CDR3, the DNA is TGTGCCAGCAGCTTACAGGGCTATGGCTACACCTTC.

This sequence joins TRBV30 and TRBJ1-6, with 7 bases matching TRBD1. V shed 3 bases, J shed 17 bases, and the junction held 13 bases outside the gene matches. CDR3 length: 13 amino acids. Per germline, CDR1 GTSNPN and CDR2 SVGIG (reference sequence). The CDR3 DNA reads as TGTGCCTGGAGCGTCTATGAGGGGGCTACAATCCACTTT. It specifies CAWSVYEGATIHF.

The rearrangement links TRBV13 to TRBJ2-5, with 13 bases identical to TRBD2. Unmatched junction bases numbered 6, after V lost 3 bases and J lost 2 bases. Germline-derived CDR1 and CDR2 are PRHDT and FYEKMQ (reference sequence). The CDR3 is made up of 17 amino acids. DNA of the CDR3: TGTGCCAGCAGCTTGGGACTAGCGGGGCCTTCACAAGAGACCCAGTACTTC. Residues: CASSLGLAGPSQETQYF.